This TCR beta chain came from a study of blood T cells in healthy people across ages. The study, taken as a whole, reports: Those diversity estimates obtained from one million T cells were thought to be underestimates. Expanded clonotype shifts may have been confounded, as the donors had an unknown CMV status.

Through a sample-barcoded 5' primer and a J-beta primer mix, a second PCR was run for about 6 to 11 cycles. One entry per CDR3 protein results from TCRdb running MiXCR on the 5' RACE reads. The table records about 940,000 distinct CDR3 sequences, 40% to 60% of them present only once. Germline V lookup: CDR1 SQVTM, CDR2 ANQGSEA. The CDR3 extends over 11 amino acids. As regards this clonotype: Its antigen is currently unknown. One junction end does not reproduce the germline sequence, and a read error may be involved.

Peripheral blood, about 10 milliliters per donor, was collected. The extraction recovered at least 5.5 micrograms of total RNA per sample. This clonotype originated in a man between 25 and 39 years old in good health. The chain carries TRBV29-1 and TRBJ2-1; the D is unclear. The sample was blood. The CDR3 DNA reads TGCAGCATTGAGACCAACCGCAGGCAGTTCTTC. Protein product: CSIETNRRQFF.